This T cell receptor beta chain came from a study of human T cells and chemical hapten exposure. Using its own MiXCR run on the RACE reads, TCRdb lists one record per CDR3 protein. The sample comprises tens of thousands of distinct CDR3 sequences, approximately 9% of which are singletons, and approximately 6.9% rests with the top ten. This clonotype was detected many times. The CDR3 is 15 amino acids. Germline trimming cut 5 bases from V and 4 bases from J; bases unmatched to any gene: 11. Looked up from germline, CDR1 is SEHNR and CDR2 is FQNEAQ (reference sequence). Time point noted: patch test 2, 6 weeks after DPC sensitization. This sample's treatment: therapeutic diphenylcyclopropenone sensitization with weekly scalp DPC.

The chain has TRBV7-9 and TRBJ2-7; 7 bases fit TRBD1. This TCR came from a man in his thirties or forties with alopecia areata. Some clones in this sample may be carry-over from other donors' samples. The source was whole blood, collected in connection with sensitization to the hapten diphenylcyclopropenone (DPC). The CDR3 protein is CASSLEGQGVYEQYF. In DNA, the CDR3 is TGTGCCAGCAGCCTCGAGGGGCAGGGGGTTTACGAGCAGTACTTC.